The sequence of this T cell receptor (beta chain) was determined in a study of cytomegalovirus exposure and HLA in healthy donors. Nominal health characterized the donors when sampled, though unrecorded immune exposures were likely. PCR was performed using 60 Vbeta and 13 Jbeta primers. Measured with immunoSEQ multiplex PCR; TCRdb has only the in-frame clones, and not every one. The sample holds 200,000 or so clones, around four fifths seen once. The V and J ends lost 1 base and 1 base, in that order; junction bases with no gene match: 0. There are 13 residues in the CDR3. Germline V gene lookup returns CDR1 SQVTM and CDR2 ANQGSEA.

The sequenced sample was PBMCs. The genes are TRBV29-1 and TRBJ1-1, with 7 bases matching TRBD1. This TCR was recovered from a woman aged 40 to 55 in good health and CMV-seronegative. The CDR3 bases are TGCAGCGTTGAAGCAGGGGGGAACACTGAAGCTTTCTTT. Translated: CSVEAGGNTEAFF.